Listed here are 13 T cell receptor beta chains from one sample, sequenced in a study of blood T cells in healthy people across ages. Combining a sample-barcoded 5' primer with a J-beta primer mix, a second PCR ran for about 7 to 12 cycles. TCRdb analysed the 5' RACE reads with MiXCR anew, one entry per CDR3 protein. The data show fewer than 2,000,000 distinct CDR3 sequences, 30% to 40% seen once. Sequenced material: blood. Receptor source: a woman in her twenties or thirties in good health.

Only a few counts were recorded for this clonotype. CDR3 sequence reads: CASSSTSGKGYNEQFF. The CDR3 nucleotides read TGTGCCAGCAGCTCGACTAGCGGGAAAGGGTACAATGAGCAGTTCTTC. The V call is TRBV5-6, the J call TRBJ2-1, with TRBD2 matching 11 bases. The V segment lost 3 bases and the J segment 4 bases; nucleotides outside the gene matches: 6. This CDR3 has 16 residues. Germline assignment: CDR1 SGHDT and CDR2 YYEEEE.

This rearrangement joins TRBV20-1 to TRBJ1-5; D perhaps matches TRBD1 (5 bases). The V gene's germline CDR1 is DFQATT and CDR2 SNEGSKA (reference sequence). The V and J ends lost 1 base and 5 bases respectively, with 15 bases between them. This CDR3 contains 15 residues. The CDR3 sequence is CSARVPGSRYQPQHF. DNA for the CDR3: TGCAGTGCTAGAGTCCCAGGGAGTAGGTATCAGCCCCAGCATTTT.

This clonotype was picked up a small number of times. The V and J genes are TRBV27 and TRBJ2-7; 12 bases are a match to TRBD2. With 5 bases clipped from V and 3 bases from J, the junction kept 8 bases outside the gene matches. CDR3 length: 16 residues. Germline assignment: CDR1 MNHEY and CDR2 SMNVEV (reference sequence). The CDR3 DNA reads as TGTGCCAGCAGTCCTCGGACTAGCGGGACCTACTACGAGCAGTACTTC. Amino acids: CASSPRTSGTYYEQYF.

The CDR3 spells CAWSVHSSYEQYF. The CDR3 DNA sequence: TGTGCCTGGAGTGTACACAGCTCCTACGAGCAGTACTTC. The rearrangement joins TRBV30 to TRBJ2-7; D remains ambiguous. This CDR3 is built from 13 residues. Per the germline V gene, CDR1 is GTSNPN and CDR2 is SVGIG (reference sequence). V was shortened by 0 bases and J by 0 bases, with 6 bases between the two germline ends.

The table lists this clonotype with a few counts. This chain links TRBV21-1 with TRBJ1-5; TRBD1, as called in the table, went unchecked against the DNA. TRBV21-1 counts as a pseudogene. The CDR3 runs 17 residues. The CDR3 loop reads CASSKSPCSGSNQPQHF. CDR3 DNA: TGTGCCAGCAGCAAATCCCCCTGTTCGGGGTCCAATCAGCCCCAGCATTTT.

The J gene is TRBJ1-1, the V gene TRBV5-6, with a tentative D call TRBD1 (6 bases). The germline V gene encodes CDR1 SGHDT and CDR2 YYEEEE. The V and J ends lost 0 bases and 12 bases respectively, with 18 bases between them. This CDR3 is 14 amino acids long. CDR3 in DNA: TGTGCCAGCAGCTTGGCCAATAGCGGGACAACGACTTTCTTT. Residues: CASSLANSGTTTFF.

There are many counts of this clonotype. The chain carries TRBV10-3 and TRBJ1-2, with D unclear. The CDR3 consists of 13 residues. The germline V gene has CDR1 ENHRY and CDR2 SYGVKD. Trimming pared 9 bases from V and 0 bases from J, leaving 11 bases between. The CDR3 bases are TGTGCCATAATGCCCGGCCCTAACTATGGCTACACCTTC. It is translated as CAIMPGPNYGYTF.

This chain links TRBV6-1 with TRBJ1-5; D perhaps matches TRBD1 (6 bases). Germline-derived CDR1 and CDR2 are MNHNS and SASEGT. Trimming left V 6 bases short and J 2 bases short, with 17 bases between. The CDR3 runs 16 residues. This CDR3 is CASRMDSQRGNQPQHF. CDR3 coding DNA: TGTGCCAGCAGAATGGACAGCCAGAGGGGCAATCAGCCCCAGCATTTT.

Of note for this clonotype: This CDR3 fails to terminate in the conserved phenylalanine or tryptophan, so it likely reflects a read error. V gene TRBV29-1 combines with J gene TRBJ2-1; a weak D match, TRBD1 (6 bases). Germline CDR1 SQVTM, CDR2 ANQGSEA. This CDR3 is 13 amino acids long. Trimming took off 7 bases at V and 3 bases at J, with 13 bases between the two ends. The CDR3 nucleotides are TGCAGCGCAGACAGGATAGACTACAATGAGCAGTTCGTC. This translates into CSADRIDYNEQFV.

This clonotype was seen more than once but under ten times. This chain links TRBV5-1 with TRBJ2-5; 9 bases map to TRBD1. CDR3 length: 16 amino acids. Germline lookup yields CDR1 SGHRS and CDR2 YFSETQ. J lost 1 base, V lost 3 bases, and 7 bases had no gene match. This CDR3 is CASSSGQGWTQETQYF. The CDR3 DNA reads as TGCGCCAGCAGCTCGGGACAGGGTTGGACCCAAGAGACCCAGTACTTC.

This chain connects TRBV7-9 to TRBJ2-1; D is undetermined. CDR3 size: 14 residues. Between the trimmed V and J ends, which lost 6 bases and 2 bases, there was a span of 11 bases. Germline assignment: CDR1 SEHNR and CDR2 FQNEAQ (reference sequence). CDR3 bases: TGTGCCAGCAGAAGAACCCTACCCTACAATGAGCAGTTCTTC. As protein: CASRRTLPYNEQFF. The whole variable domain, remainder taken from reference TRBV7-9 and TRBJ2-1, is DTGVSQNPRHKITKRGQNVTFRCDPISEHNRLYWYRQTLGQGPEFLTYFQNEAQLEKSRLLSDRFSAERPKGSFSTLEIQRTEQGDSAMYLCASRRTLPYNEQFFGPGTRLTVL.

This clonotype was seen only a few times. The chain couples TRBV20-1 to TRBJ1-2; 7 nucleotides match TRBD1. The CDR3 consists of 14 residues. The V segment lost 6 bases and the J segment 4 bases; nucleotides outside the gene matches: 11. Germline assignment: CDR1 DFQATT and CDR2 SNEGSKA (reference sequence). This chain's CDR3 is CSAQGQLISYGYTF. In nucleotides, the CDR3 is TGCAGTGCCCAGGGACAGCTAATTTCCTATGGCTACACCTTC.

The J gene is TRBJ2-3, the V gene TRBV6-1; D unclear. Trimming removed 8 bases at V and 4 bases at J, with 19 bases between. Germline V gene sequence: CDR1 MNHNS, CDR2 SASEGT. This CDR3 has 15 amino acids. CDR3 region: CASQVPSTAADTQYF. The CDR3 nucleotides read TGTGCCAGCCAGGTCCCGTCGACTGCCGCAGATACGCAGTATTTT.